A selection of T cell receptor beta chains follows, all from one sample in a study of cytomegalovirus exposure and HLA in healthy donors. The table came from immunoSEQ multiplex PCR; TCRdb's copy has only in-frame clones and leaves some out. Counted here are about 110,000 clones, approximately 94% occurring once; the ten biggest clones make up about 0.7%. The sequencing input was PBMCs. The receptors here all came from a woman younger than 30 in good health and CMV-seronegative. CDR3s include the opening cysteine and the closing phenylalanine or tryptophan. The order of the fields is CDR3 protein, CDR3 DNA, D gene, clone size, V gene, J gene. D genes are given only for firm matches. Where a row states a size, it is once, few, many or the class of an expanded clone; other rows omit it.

CASSVVGQGQETQYF	TGTGCCAGCAGCGTAGTGGGACAGGGACAAGAGACCCAGTACTTC	TRBD1	once	TRBV9	TRBJ2-5
CSVGPGRGDTEAFF	TGCAGCGTTGGGCCGGGCAGGGGTGACACTGAAGCTTTCTTT	NA	NA	TRBV29-1	TRBJ1-1
CASSRSGLNTEAFF	TGCGCCAGCAGCCGTTCTGGCTTGAACACTGAAGCTTTCTTT	NA	NA	TRBV5-1	TRBJ1-1
CSVKNSDYKTGELFF	TGCAGCGTTAAGAATTCAGACTATAAGACCGGGGAGCTGTTTTTT	NA	NA	TRBV29-1	TRBJ2-2
CASNKPGTDYEQYF	TGTGCCAGCAATAAACCCGGGACAGACTACGAGCAGTACTTC	TRBD1	NA	TRBV28	TRBJ2-7
CASSTPRDRGGYTF	TGTGCCAGCAGTACCCCGCGGGACAGGGGTGGCTACACCTTC	TRBD1	NA	TRBV5-6	TRBJ1-2
CASSRSLAQTDSGYTF	TGTGCCAGCTCACGGTCCTTGGCCCAAACCGACAGTGGCTACACCTTC	NA	once	TRBV18	TRBJ1-2
CASVDSNQPQHF	TGTGCCAGTGTAGATAGCAATCAGCCCCAGCATTTT	NA	NA	TRBV19	TRBJ1-5
CASSPGQGTDTQYF	TGTGCCAGCTCACCGGGACAAGGCACAGATACGCAGTATTTT	NA	once	TRBV18	TRBJ2-3
CASSLTTGTGGIEQYF	TGTGCCAGCAGTTTAACCACCGGGACAGGGGGCATCGAGCAGTACTTC	TRBD1	NA	TRBV27	TRBJ2-7
CASSQDFPSEETQYF	TGTGCCAGCAGCCAAGATTTCCCCAGTGAAGAGACCCAGTACTTC	NA	NA	TRBV4-2	TRBJ2-5
CASSQYENSNQPQHF	TGCGCCAGCAGCCAATATGAGAATAGCAATCAGCCCCAGCATTTT	NA	NA	TRBV4-1	TRBJ1-5
CASSLNFQETQYF	TGCGCCAGCAGCTTGAACTTCCAAGAGACCCAGTACTTC	NA	NA	TRBV5-1	TRBJ2-5
CASSQDGTDNTEAFF	TGCGCCAGCAGCCAAGATGGAACAGACAACACTGAAGCTTTCTTT	NA	NA	TRBV4-1	TRBJ1-1
CASSSTGTDTQYF	TGTGCCAGCAGCTCGACCGGGACAGATACGCAGTATTTT	NA	NA	TRBV5-6	TRBJ2-3
CASSLGQGRGATNEKLFF	TGTGCCAGCAGCTTGGGACAGGGGAGGGGAGCAACTAATGAAAAACTGTTTTTT	TRBD1	NA	TRBV11-2	TRBJ1-4
CALGGEGYTF	TGTGCCCTGGGGGGGGAAGGCTACACCTTC	NA	NA	TRBV7-9	TRBJ1-2
CASSPGGGGSNQPQHF	TGTGCCAGCAGCCCCGGGGGCGGGGGGAGCAATCAGCCCCAGCATTTT	NA	NA	TRBV7-2	TRBJ1-5
CASSLGQAGDTQYF	TGCGCCAGCAGCTTGGGACAGGCGGGAGATACGCAGTATTTT	NA	NA	TRBV5-1	TRBJ2-3
CASSGDSGNTIYF	TGTGCCAGCAGTGGGGACAGCGGAAACACCATATATTTT	TRBD1	NA	TRBV6-1	TRBJ1-3
CASSGRGLASPYEQYF	TGTGCCAGCAGTGGAAGGGGACTAGCCTCTCCCTACGAGCAGTACTTC	TRBD2	once	TRBV2	TRBJ2-7
CASSFFLGQGDQPQHF	TGTGCCAGCAGCTTTTTCTTGGGACAGGGGGATCAGCCCCAGCATTTT	TRBD1	NA	TRBV5-6	TRBJ1-5
CASSQGLAPYEQYF	TGCGCCAGCAGCCAGGGACTAGCCCCCTACGAGCAGTACTTC	TRBD2	NA	TRBV4-3	TRBJ2-7
CASSLARWLAGVETQYF	TGTGCCAGCAGCTTAGCGCGGTGGCTAGCGGGGGTAGAGACCCAGTACTTC	TRBD2	NA	TRBV7-2	TRBJ2-5
CASKFGQTEAFF	TGTGCCAGCAAGTTCGGACAGACTGAAGCTTTCTTT	NA	NA	TRBV6-1	TRBJ1-1
CASSLSGTGGSTDTQYF	TGTGCCAGCAGCTTATCGGGGACAGGGGGCAGCACAGATACGCAGTATTTT	TRBD1	NA	TRBV7-9	TRBJ2-3
CASSERGYGYTF	TGTGCCAGCAGTGAAAGAGGGTATGGCTACACCTTC	NA	once	TRBV6-1	TRBJ1-2
CASRTQVNYGYTF	TGTGCCAGCAGGACGCAGGTTAACTATGGCTACACCTTC	NA	NA	TRBV28	TRBJ1-2
CASSWTSGVFGEQFF	TGTGCCAGCAGTTGGACTAGCGGGGTTTTCGGTGAGCAGTTCTTC	TRBD2	NA	TRBV6-5	TRBJ2-1